The rows below give T cell receptor beta chains drawn from one sample of a study of identical twins. In TCRdb, the 5' RACE reads were re-called with MiXCR into one record per CDR3 protein. The table lists about 890,000 distinct CDR3 sequences, 9% to 15% of them singletons. The sample also formed part of further work on yellow fever vaccine responses in identical twins.

Sequencing was carried out using PBMCs. These receptor sequences come from a woman between 18 and 30 years old in good health. Both conserved end residues are part of each CDR3. A D gene is named only where the DNA matches it firmly. The size of a clone is reported for some rows only, either as once, few or many, or as a class for expanded clones.

TRBD2 | NA | TRBJ2-7 | TRBV28 | CASSSGLAGGPTYEQYF | TGTGCCAGCAGTTCGGGACTAGCGGGAGGGCCCACCTACGAGCAGTACTTC
NA | NA | TRBJ2-3 | TRBV25-1 | CASSGRDGAYGDTQYF | TGTGCCAGCAGTGGCCGGGACGGCGCCTACGGAGATACGCAGTATTTT
NA | NA | TRBJ1-2 | TRBV20-1 | CSARDDLGDGYTF | TGCAGTGCTAGAGATGATTTAGGGGATGGCTACACCTTC
TRBD2 | NA | TRBJ2-1 | TRBV12-3/TRBV12-4 | CASSPRAGGTREQFF | TGTGCCAGCAGTCCAAGGGCGGGGGGGACTAGGGAGCAGTTCTTC
TRBD2 | few | TRBJ2-3 | TRBV7-8 | CASSIRLAGGTDTQYF | TGTGCCAGCAGCATCCGACTAGCGGGGGGGACAGATACGCAGTATTTT
NA | NA | TRBJ1-2 | TRBV6-1 | CASSEATGRFNYGYTF | TGTGCCAGCAGTGAAGCTACCGGCAGGTTTAACTATGGCTACACCTTC
NA | many | TRBJ1-1 | TRBV7-9 | CASSLFGGEAFF | TGTGCCAGCAGCTTATTCGGGGGCGAAGCTTTCTTT
TRBD2 | few | TRBJ2-5 | TRBV7-7 | CASSGGGRTQYF | TGTGCCAGCTCGGGAGGTGGTCGGACCCAGTACTTC
NA | many | TRBJ2-1 | TRBV5-6 | CASSLNTWEQFF | TGTGCCAGCAGCTTAAATACCTGGGAGCAGTTCTTC
NA | NA | TRBJ2-1 | TRBV5-6 | CASSYGLLYNEQFF | TGTGCCAGCAGCTACGGACTTCTTTACAATGAGCAGTTCTTC
TRBD1 | NA | TRBJ2-1 | TRBV19 | CASNRGFSYNEQFF | TGTGCCAGCAACAGGGGTTTCTCCTACAATGAGCAGTTCTTC
NA | NA | TRBJ1-6 | TRBV12-3/TRBV12-4 | CASQLYGGNSPLHF | TGTGCCAGCCAACTCTACGGGGGGAATTCACCCCTCCACTTT
TRBD2 | NA | TRBJ2-3 | TRBV24-1 | CATSDLAGTSGRTTDTQYF | TGTGCCACCAGTGACTTAGCCGGGACTAGCGGGAGGACCACAGATACGCAGTATTTT
NA | many | TRBJ2-5 | TRBV28 | CASSSQGGGQETQYF | TGTGCCAGCAGTTCCCAGGGAGGGGGTCAAGAGACCCAGTACTTC
TRBD2 | few | TRBJ2-2 | TRBV6-5 | CASSYSTSGRYTGELFF | TGTGCCAGCAGTTACTCGACTAGCGGGAGGTACACCGGGGAGCTGTTTTTT
TRBD1 | NA | TRBJ1-3 | TRBV5-1 | CASSWGQQRNTIYF | TGCGCCAGCAGCTGGGGACAGCAACGAAACACCATATATTTT
TRBD1 | few | TRBJ2-2 | TRBV3-1 | CASSQVLTGVIGELFF | TGTGCCAGCAGCCAAGTTTTGACAGGGGTGATCGGGGAGCTGTTTTTT
NA | NA | TRBJ1-6 | TRBV2 | CASSGERLNSPLHF | TGTGCCAGCAGTGGGGAACGTCTTAATTCACCCCTCCACTTT
NA | NA | TRBJ2-1 | TRBV13 | CASSPVLGSDEQFF | TGTGCCAGCAGCCCCGTGCTAGGCTCAGATGAGCAGTTCTTC
NA | NA | TRBJ2-1 | TRBV9 | CASSVAAGSYNEQFF | TGTGCCAGCAGCGTAGCGGCGGGGTCTTACAATGAGCAGTTCTTC
TRBD2 | NA | TRBJ2-2 | TRBV2 | CASSQVAGSTPGELFF | TGTGCCAGCAGTCAGGTAGCGGGGTCAACACCGGGGGAGCTGTTTTTT
TRBD1 | many | TRBJ2-7 | TRBV7-6 | CASSLGGDRGVYEQYF | TGTGCCAGCAGCTTAGGTGGGGACAGGGGGGTCTACGAGCAGTACTTC
TRBD1 | few | TRBJ1-4 | TRBV25-1 | CASSGKGAKNEKLFF | TGTGCCAGCAGTGGAAAGGGGGCCAAAAATGAAAAACTGTTTTTT
NA | many | TRBJ1-6 | TRBV20-1 | CSANVRQGDSPLHF | TGCAGTGCTAATGTAAGGCAGGGCGATTCACCCCTCCACTTT
NA | NA | TRBJ1-1 | TRBV20-1 | CSASLGGTTEAFF | TGCAGTGCTTCACTAGGGGGTACGACTGAAGCTTTCTTT
TRBD1 | few | TRBJ2-3 | TRBV6-2/TRBV6-3 | CASSYILGTGGYDTQYF | TGTGCCAGCAGTTATATACTAGGGACAGGGGGTTATGATACGCAGTATTTT
NA | NA | TRBJ2-2 | TRBV11-3 | CASSPSPPTGTTGELFF | TGTGCCAGCAGCCCATCACCCCCGACCGGTACTACCGGGGAGCTGTTTTTT
TRBD2 | NA | TRBJ2-1 | TRBV29-1 | CSVESSPGGNEQFF | TGCAGCGTTGAGTCTAGCCCGGGAGGGAATGAGCAGTTCTTC
TRBD2 | few | TRBJ2-3 | TRBV6-5 | CVSGGATDTQYF | TGTGTTAGCGGGGGGGCCACAGATACGCAGTATTTT
NA | NA | TRBJ1-4 | TRBV5-1 | CASSRSLEEKLFF | TGCGCCAGCAGCAGGAGTTTGGAGGAAAAACTGTTTTTT
NA | many | TRBJ2-1 | TRBV20-1 | CSARDLNVPYNEQFF | TGCAGTGCTAGAGATCTTAACGTCCCCTACAATGAGCAGTTCTTC
NA | few | TRBJ2-3 | TRBV4-1 | CASNQGPRNNTDTQYF | TGCGCCAGCAACCAGGGCCCCCGAAATAACACAGATACGCAGTATTTT
NA | few | TRBJ1-3 | TRBV20-1 | CSATPRVGNTIYF | TGCAGTGCTACTCCAAGGGTCGGAAACACCATATATTTT
TRBD2 | NA | TRBJ2-1 | TRBV20-1 | CSAISRGLPYNEQFF | TGCAGTGCTATATCCCGGGGACTACCCTACAATGAGCAGTTCTTC
TRBD2 | few | TRBJ2-7 | TRBV4-1 | CASSQAGYLGGEQYF | TGCGCCAGCAGCCAAGCCGGATACCTCGGGGGGGAGCAGTACTTC
TRBD2 | once | TRBJ2-6 | TRBV4-2 | CASSPRTSGVSGANVLTF | TGTGCCAGCAGCCCCCGGACTAGCGGGGTCTCTGGGGCCAACGTCCTGACTTTC
TRBD1 | NA | TRBJ1-1 | TRBV5-1 | CASSWTFLGGRNTEAFF | TGCGCCAGCAGCTGGACGTTCCTAGGGGGCCGGAACACTGAAGCTTTCTTT
NA | many | TRBJ1-1 | TRBV25-1 | CASSEMNTEAFF | TGTGCCAGCAGTGAAATGAACACTGAAGCTTTCTTT
NA | few | TRBJ1-1 | TRBV5-1 | CASSFTAATTEAFF | TGCGCCAGCAGCTTCACGGCCGCCACCACTGAAGCTTTCTTT
TRBD1 | many | TRBJ1-2 | TRBV29-1 | CSVERQGGYTF | TGCAGCGTTGAACGACAGGGGGGCTACACCTTC
NA | few | TRBJ2-2 | TRBV20-1 | CSARFSFIGELFF | TGCAGTGCTAGGTTCAGTTTCATCGGGGAGCTGTTTTTT
TRBD2 | NA | TRBJ2-1 | TRBV7-6 | CASSLAPASGPFNEQFF | TGTGCCAGCAGCTTAGCGCCGGCTAGCGGGCCCTTCAATGAGCAGTTCTTC
TRBD1 | few | TRBJ1-5 | TRBV2 | CASSDRGNNQPQHF | TGTGCCAGCAGTGACAGGGGGAACAATCAGCCCCAGCATTTT
TRBD2 | NA | TRBJ2-2 | TRBV29-1 | CSVESSGSMSTGELFF | TGCAGCGTTGAATCTAGCGGGAGTATGTCCACCGGGGAGCTGTTTTTT
NA | NA | TRBJ2-5 | TRBV28 | CASCDTGARETQYF | TGTGCCAGCTGCGATACGGGGGCGCGGGAGACCCAGTACTTC
NA | many | TRBJ2-1 | TRBV6-1 | CASTQGNEQFF | TGTGCCAGCACCCAGGGCAATGAGCAGTTCTTC
TRBD1 | NA | TRBJ2-1 | TRBV7-6 | CASSRTQGVGEQFF | TGTGCCAGCAGCCGAACTCAGGGGGTGGGTGAGCAGTTCTTC
NA | few | TRBJ2-6 | TRBV10-3 | CAIRGLPFEGANVLTF | TGTGCCATCAGGGGGCTCCCATTCGAGGGGGCCAACGTCCTGACTTTC
NA | NA | TRBJ2-5 | TRBV3-1 | CASSQDWATGETQYF | TGTGCCAGCAGCCAAGACTGGGCTACGGGAGAGACCCAGTACTTC
NA | NA | TRBJ2-2 | TRBV4-1 | CASSQGDRRATGELFF | TGCGCCAGCAGCCAAGGCGACAGAAGGGCAACCGGGGAGCTGTTTTTT
NA | few | TRBJ1-6 | TRBV5-1 | CASSLSGSGRSPLHF | TGCGCCAGCAGCTTGTCTGGGTCTGGAAGGTCACCCCTCCACTTT
NA | NA | TRBJ2-7 | TRBV25-1 | CARRAEPRSYEQYF | TGTGCCAGGAGAGCTGAACCGAGATCCTACGAGCAGTACTTC
NA | few | TRBJ2-1 | TRBV29-1 | CSVETREQFF | TGCAGCGTTGAGACTAGGGAGCAGTTCTTC
TRBD1 | once | TRBJ2-3 | TRBV3-1 | CAICSAELSRGHTDTQYF | TGTGCCATCTGCTCGGCAGAGCTCTCGAGGGGGCACACAGATACGCAGTATTTT
NA | few | TRBJ2-7 | TRBV20-1 | CSARDPATLSYEQYF | TGCAGTGCTAGAGATCCCGCGACCCTATCCTACGAGCAGTACTTC
TRBD2 | many | TRBJ2-1 | TRBV20-1 | CSARDLAGVYNEQFF | TGCAGTGCTAGAGACCTAGCGGGAGTCTACAATGAGCAGTTCTTC
NA | few | TRBJ1-1 | TRBV4-2 | CASSLNSGGLNEAFF | TGTGCCAGCAGCCTCAACAGTGGGGGATTGAATGAAGCTTTCTTT
NA | NA | TRBJ2-3 | TRBV6-1 | CATWDPPWRSQYF | TGTGCCACCTGGGACCCCCCTTGGCGGTCGCAGTATTTT
TRBD1 | NA | TRBJ2-5 | TRBV6-1 | CASALMGTGWETQYF | TGTGCCAGCGCCCTTATGGGGACAGGTTGGGAGACCCAGTACTTC